This T cell receptor (beta chain) was found in a study of early T cells in non-severe SARS-CoV-2 infection. The germline V gene has CDR1 MGHRA and CDR2 YSYEKL. The CDR3 has 16 amino acids. V trimming: 1 base; J trimming: 6 bases; junction bases outside the gene matches: 8. Unique molecular identifier tags were affixed to discrete cDNA molecules. TCRdb independently ran MiXCR on the 5' RACE reads; one entry per CDR3 protein. The sample lists 65,000 to 80,000 distinct CDR3 sequences, 13% occurring once. This sequence originates from an adult who was a healthcare worker with PCR-confirmed SARS-CoV-2 infection or an uninfected control (not recorded which). Sequencing was carried out using whole blood. The chain carries TRBV4-1 and TRBJ2-1; 8 bases fit TRBD2. CDR3 in amino acids: CASSQVSGSVRNEQFF. In DNA form, the CDR3 reads TGCGCCAGCAGCCAAGTGAGCGGGAGCGTACGCAATGAGCAGTTCTTC.